The text below deals with one TCR beta chain. The antigen is undetermined. The PCR contained 60 Vbeta and 13 Jbeta primers. TCRdb keeps only in-frame clones here, not all; method: immunoSEQ multiplex PCR. Among approximately 150,000 clones, about 72% were seen once, and the ten largest hold over 2%. This record belongs to a study of cytomegalovirus exposure and HLA in healthy donors. General observations from the study: Investigators reported more than 150 TCR beta chains as tied to cytomegalovirus.

This TCR was sampled from a man aged 40-49 years in good health and CMV-seronegative. The specimen sequenced was PBMCs.

In DNA, the CDR3 is TGCGCCAGCAGCTCCGAGGCGCCGGGGGGCTTTGAGACCCAGTACTTC. This sequence encodes CASSSEAPGGFETQYF. The rearrangement links TRBV5-1 to TRBJ2-5, with a tentative D call TRBD2 (7 bases). V lost 3 bases, J lost 5 bases, and 20 bases lay in between. The germline V gene encodes CDR1 SGHRS and CDR2 YFSETQ. The CDR3 is 16 amino acids.